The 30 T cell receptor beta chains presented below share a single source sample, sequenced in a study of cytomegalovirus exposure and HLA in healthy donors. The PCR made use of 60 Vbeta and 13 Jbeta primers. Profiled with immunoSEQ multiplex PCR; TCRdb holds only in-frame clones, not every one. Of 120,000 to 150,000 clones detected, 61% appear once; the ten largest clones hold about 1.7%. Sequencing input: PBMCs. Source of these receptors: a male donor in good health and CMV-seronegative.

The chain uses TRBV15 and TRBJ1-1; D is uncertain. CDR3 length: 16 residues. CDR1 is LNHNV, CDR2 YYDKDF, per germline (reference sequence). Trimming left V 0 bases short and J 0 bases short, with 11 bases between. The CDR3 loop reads CATSRDRGGMNTEAFF. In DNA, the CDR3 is TGTGCCACCAGCAGAGATAGAGGAGGTATGAACACTGAAGCTTTCTTT.

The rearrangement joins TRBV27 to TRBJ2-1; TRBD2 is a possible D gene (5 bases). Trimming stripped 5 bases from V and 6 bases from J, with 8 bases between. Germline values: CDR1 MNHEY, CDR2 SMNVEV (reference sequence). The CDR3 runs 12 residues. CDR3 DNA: TGTGCCAGCAGTGGAGGCGGCAATGAGCAGTTCTTC. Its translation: CASSGGGNEQFF.

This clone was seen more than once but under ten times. The CDR3 nucleotides read TGTGCCAGCAGTGAGCGGACAGCCATGAACACTGAAGCTTTCTTT. Encoded protein: CASSERTAMNTEAFF. This sequence joins TRBV2 and TRBJ1-1; D might be TRBD1 (6 bases). The CDR3 contains 15 residues. The V end lost 3 bases, the J end lost 0 bases, and 11 bases lay between the germline ends. The germline CDR1 and CDR2 sequences are SNHLY and FYNNEI.

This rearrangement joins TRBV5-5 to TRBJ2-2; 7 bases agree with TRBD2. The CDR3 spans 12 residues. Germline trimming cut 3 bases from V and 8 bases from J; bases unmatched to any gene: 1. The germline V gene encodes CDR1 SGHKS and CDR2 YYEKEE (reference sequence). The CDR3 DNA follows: TGTGCCAGCAGCTGGGAGGGGGGGGAGCTGTTTTTT. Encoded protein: CASSWEGGELFF.

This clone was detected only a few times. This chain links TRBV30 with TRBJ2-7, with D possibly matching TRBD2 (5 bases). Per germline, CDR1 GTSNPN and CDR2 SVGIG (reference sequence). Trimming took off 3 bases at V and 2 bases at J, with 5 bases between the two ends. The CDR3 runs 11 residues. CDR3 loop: CAWRLAYEQYF. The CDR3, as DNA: TGTGCCTGGAGACTAGCCTACGAGCAGTACTTC.

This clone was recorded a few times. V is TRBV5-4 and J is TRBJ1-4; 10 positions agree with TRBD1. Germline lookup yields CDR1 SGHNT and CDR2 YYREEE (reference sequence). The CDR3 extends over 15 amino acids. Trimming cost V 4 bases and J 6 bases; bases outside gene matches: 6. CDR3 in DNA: TGTGCCAGCAGCGCTCCGGGACAGGGGTATGAAAAACTGTTTTTT. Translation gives CASSAPGQGYEKLFF.

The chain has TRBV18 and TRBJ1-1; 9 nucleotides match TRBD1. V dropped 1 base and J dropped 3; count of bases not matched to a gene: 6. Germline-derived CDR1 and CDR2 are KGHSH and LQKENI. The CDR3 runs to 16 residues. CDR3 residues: CASSPRQGVEHTEAFF. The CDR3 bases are TGTGCCAGCTCACCACGACAGGGGGTTGAGCACACTGAAGCTTTCTTT.

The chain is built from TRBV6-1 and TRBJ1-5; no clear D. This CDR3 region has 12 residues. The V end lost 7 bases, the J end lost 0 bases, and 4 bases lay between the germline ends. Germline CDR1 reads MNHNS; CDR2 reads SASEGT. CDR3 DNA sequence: TGTGCCAGCATCGGTAGCAATCAGCCCCAGCATTTT. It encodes CASIGSNQPQHF.

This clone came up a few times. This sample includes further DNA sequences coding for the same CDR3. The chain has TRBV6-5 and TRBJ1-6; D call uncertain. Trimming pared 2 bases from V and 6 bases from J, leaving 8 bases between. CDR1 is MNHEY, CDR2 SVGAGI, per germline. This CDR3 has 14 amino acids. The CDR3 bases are TGTGCCAGCAGTTACGGAGGCTCTAATTCACCCCTCCACTTT. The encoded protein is CASSYGGSNSPLHF.

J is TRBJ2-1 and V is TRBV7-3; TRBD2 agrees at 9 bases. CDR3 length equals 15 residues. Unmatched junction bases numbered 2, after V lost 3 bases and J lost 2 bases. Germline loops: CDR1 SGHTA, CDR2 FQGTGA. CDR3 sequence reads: CASSFRLAAYNEQFF. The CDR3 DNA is TGTGCCAGCAGCTTCCGACTAGCGGCCTACAATGAGCAGTTCTTC. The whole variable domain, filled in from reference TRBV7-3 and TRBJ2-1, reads GAGVSQTPSNKVTEKGKYVELRCDPISGHTALYWYRQSLGQGPEFLIYFQGTGAADDSGLPNDRFFAVRPEGSVSTLKIQRTERGDSAVYLCASSFRLAAYNEQFFGPGTRLTVL.

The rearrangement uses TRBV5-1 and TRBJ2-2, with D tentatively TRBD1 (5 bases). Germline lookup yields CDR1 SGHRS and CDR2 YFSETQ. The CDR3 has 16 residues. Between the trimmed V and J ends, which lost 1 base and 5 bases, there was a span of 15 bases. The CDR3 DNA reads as TGCGCCAGCAGCTTGTCGGCGGATAAGGGGACCGGGGAGCTGTTTTTT. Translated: CASSLSADKGTGELFF. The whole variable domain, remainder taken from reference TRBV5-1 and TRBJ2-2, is KAGVTQTPRYLIKTRGQQVTLSCSPISGHRSVSWYQQTPGQGLQFLFEYFSETQRNKGNFPGRFSGRQFSNSRSEMNVSTLELGDSALYLCASSLSADKGTGELFFGEGSRLTVL.

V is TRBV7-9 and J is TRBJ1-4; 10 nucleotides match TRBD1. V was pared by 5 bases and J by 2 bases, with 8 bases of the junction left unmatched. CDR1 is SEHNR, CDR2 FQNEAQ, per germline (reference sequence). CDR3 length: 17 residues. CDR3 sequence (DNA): TGTGCCAGCAGCCCTGACAGGGGGCAAGGGACTAATGAAAAACTGTTTTTT. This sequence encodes CASSPDRGQGTNEKLFF.

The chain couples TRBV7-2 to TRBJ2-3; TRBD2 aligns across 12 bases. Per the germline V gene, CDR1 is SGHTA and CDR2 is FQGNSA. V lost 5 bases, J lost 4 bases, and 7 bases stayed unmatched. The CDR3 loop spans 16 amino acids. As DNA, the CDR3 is TGTGCCAGCAGCCCCGCTAGCGGGGGGGCGTCAGATACGCAGTATTTT. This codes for CASSPASGGASDTQYF.

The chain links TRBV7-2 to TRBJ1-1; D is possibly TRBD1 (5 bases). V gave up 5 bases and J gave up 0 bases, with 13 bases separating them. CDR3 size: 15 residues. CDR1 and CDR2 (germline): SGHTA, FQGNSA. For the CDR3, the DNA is TGTGCCAGCAGCCCTCTGGCAGGGCTGAACACTGAAGCTTTCTTT. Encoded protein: CASSPLAGLNTEAFF.

The CDR3 coding sequence is TGTGCCAGCAGCTTTCAAAGCGGGGGGGTTGGGGTGCAGTTCTTC. Its translation is CASSFQSGGVGVQFF. The V gene is TRBV9, the J gene TRBJ2-1; 10 bases match TRBD2. The junction had 13 bases not matched to a gene; V was cut back by 4 bases and J by 12 bases. The CDR3 is made up of 15 amino acids. Per germline, CDR1 SGDLS and CDR2 YYNGEE.

Here the CDR3 DNA reads TGCGCCAGCAGCTTGGTCGGGACAGTCACAGATACGCAGTATTTT. Protein sequence: CASSLVGTVTDTQYF. This chain links TRBV5-1 with TRBJ2-3; 7 positions agree with TRBD1. The CDR3 runs 15 residues. Germline CDR1 is SGHRS and CDR2 is YFSETQ. The trim removed 0 bases at V and 2 bases at J, leaving 3 bases unmatched.

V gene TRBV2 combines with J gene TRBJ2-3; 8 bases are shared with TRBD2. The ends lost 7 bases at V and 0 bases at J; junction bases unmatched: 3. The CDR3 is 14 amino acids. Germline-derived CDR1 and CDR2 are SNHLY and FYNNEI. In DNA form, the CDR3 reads TGTGCCAGCAAAGTAGCGGGGAGCACAGATACGCAGTATTTT. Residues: CASKVAGSTDTQYF.

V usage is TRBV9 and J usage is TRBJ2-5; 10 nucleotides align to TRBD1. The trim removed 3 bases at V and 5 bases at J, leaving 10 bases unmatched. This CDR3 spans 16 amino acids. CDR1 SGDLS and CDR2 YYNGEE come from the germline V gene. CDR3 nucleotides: TGTGCCAGCAGCGCCCTGACAGGGGGCGCTGGGGAGACCCAGTACTTC. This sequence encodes CASSALTGGAGETQYF.

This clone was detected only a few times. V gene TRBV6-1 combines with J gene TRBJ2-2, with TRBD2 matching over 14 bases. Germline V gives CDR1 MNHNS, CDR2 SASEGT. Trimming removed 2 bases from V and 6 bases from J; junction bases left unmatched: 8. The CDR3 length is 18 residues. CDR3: CASSELIGGLAGAGELFF. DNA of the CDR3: TGTGCCAGCAGTGAACTTATAGGGGGACTAGCGGGGGCCGGGGAGCTGTTTTTT.

The CDR3 DNA is TGCGCCAGCAGCTCGGACAGGCCGGAGACCCAGTACTTC. It is translated as CASSSDRPETQYF. The V call is TRBV5-1, the J call TRBJ2-5; 7 bases align to TRBD1. This CDR3 is 13 amino acids long. Trimming took 3 bases from V and 5 from J; bases not matched to a gene: 4. The germline V gene has CDR1 SGHRS and CDR2 YFSETQ.

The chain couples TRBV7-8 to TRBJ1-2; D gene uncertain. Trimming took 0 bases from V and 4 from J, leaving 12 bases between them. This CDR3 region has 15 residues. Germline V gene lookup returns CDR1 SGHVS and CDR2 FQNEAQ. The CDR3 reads CASSLARSLRYGYTF. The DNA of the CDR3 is TGTGCCAGCAGCTTAGCGCGATCTCTCCGCTATGGCTACACCTTC.

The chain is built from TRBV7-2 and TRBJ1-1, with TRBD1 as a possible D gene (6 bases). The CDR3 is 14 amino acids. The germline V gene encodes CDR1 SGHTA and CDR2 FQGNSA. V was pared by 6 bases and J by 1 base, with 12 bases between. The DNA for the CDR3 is TGTGCCAGCAGGTTACAGGGCGGGAACACTGAAGCTTTCTTT. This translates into CASRLQGGNTEAFF.

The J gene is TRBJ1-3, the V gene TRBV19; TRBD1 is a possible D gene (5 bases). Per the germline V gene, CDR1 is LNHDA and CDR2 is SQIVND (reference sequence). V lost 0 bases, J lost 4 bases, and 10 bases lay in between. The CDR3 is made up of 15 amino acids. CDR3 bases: TGTGCCAGTAGTATAGACAGGGAAGAAGGAAACACCATATATTTT. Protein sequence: CASSIDREEGNTIYF. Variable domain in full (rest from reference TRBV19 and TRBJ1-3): DGGITQSPKYLFRKEGQNVTLSCEQNLNHDAMYWYRQDPGQGLRLIYYSQIVNDFQKGDIAEGYSVSREKKESFPLTVTSAQKNPTAFYLCASSIDREEGNTIYFGEGSWLTVV.

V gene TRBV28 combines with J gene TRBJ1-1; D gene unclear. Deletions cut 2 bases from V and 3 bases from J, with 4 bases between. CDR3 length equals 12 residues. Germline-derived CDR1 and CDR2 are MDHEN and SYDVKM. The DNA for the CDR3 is TGTGCCAGCAGTTTACTACACACTGAAGCTTTCTTT. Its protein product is CASSLLHTEAFF.

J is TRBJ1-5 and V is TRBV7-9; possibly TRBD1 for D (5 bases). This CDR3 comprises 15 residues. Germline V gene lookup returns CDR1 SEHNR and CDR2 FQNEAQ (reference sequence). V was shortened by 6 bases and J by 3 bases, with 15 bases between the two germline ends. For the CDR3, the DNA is TGTGCCAGCAGTGCGGCAGGGAGGAACAATCAGCCCCAGCATTTT. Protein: CASSAAGRNNQPQHF.

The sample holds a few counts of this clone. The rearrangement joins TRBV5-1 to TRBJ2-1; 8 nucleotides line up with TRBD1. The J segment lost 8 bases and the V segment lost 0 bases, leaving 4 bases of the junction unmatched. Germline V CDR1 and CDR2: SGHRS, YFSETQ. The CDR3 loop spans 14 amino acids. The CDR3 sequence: CASSLVDRVHEQFF. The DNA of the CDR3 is TGCGCCAGCAGCTTGGTGGACAGGGTGCATGAGCAGTTCTTC.

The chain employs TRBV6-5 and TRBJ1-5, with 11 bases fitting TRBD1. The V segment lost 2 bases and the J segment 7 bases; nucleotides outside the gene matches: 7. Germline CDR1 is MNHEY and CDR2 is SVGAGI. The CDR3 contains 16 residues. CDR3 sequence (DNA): TGTGCCAGCAGTTACGAGAGGACAGGGGGCCGGCAGCCCCAGCATTTT. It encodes CASSYERTGGRQPQHF.

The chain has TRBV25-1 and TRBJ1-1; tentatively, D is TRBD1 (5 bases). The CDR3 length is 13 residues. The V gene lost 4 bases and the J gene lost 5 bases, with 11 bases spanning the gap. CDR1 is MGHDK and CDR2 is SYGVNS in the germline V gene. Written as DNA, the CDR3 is TGTGCCAGCAGTGCGACTCGACAGACTGAAGCTTTCTTT. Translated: CASSATRQTEAFF.

The CDR3 DNA is TGCGCCAGCAGCCACCCTTCCGGGGCCAACGTCCTGACTTTC. This sequence encodes CASSHPSGANVLTF. This sequence joins TRBV4-1 and TRBJ2-6; no clear D gene. Germline CDR1 MGHRA, CDR2 YSYEKL. The CDR3 contains 14 residues. V shed 3 bases and J shed 4 bases, with 7 bases lying between them.

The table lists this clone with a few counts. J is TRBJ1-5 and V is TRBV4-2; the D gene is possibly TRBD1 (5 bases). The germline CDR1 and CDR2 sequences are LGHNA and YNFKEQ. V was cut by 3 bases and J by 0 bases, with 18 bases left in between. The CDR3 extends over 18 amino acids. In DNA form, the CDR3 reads TGTGCCAGCAGCCACCGCCCAGGGCCAGAGATTAGCAATCAGCCCCAGCATTTT. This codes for CASSHRPGPEISNQPQHF.